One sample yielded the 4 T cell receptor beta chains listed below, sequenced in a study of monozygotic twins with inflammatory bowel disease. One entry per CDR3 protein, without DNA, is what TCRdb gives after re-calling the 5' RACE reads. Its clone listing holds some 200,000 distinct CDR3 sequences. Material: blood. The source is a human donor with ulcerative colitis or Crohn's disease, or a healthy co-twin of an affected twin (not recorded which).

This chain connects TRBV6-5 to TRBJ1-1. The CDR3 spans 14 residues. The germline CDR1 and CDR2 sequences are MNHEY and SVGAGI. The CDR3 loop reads CASSLQSSRTEAFF.

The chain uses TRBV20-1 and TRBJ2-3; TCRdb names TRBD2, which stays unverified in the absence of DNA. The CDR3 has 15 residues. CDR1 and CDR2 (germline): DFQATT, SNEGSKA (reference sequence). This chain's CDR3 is CSAREPLGSDDTQYF.

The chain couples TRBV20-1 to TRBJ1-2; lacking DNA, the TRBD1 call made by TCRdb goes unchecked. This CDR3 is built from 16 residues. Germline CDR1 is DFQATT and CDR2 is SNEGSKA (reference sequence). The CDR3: CSASDLDGQGAYGYTF.

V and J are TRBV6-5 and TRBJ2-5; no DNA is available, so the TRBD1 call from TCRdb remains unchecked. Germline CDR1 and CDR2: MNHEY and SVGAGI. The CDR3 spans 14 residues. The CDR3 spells CASSYQGNLETQYF.